This note documents a single TCR beta chain sequence. The junction departs from the called germline gene at one end, perhaps through a read error. This specimen comes from a study of cytomegalovirus exposure and HLA in healthy donors. 60 Vbeta and 13 Jbeta primers were used in PCR. Measured with immunoSEQ multiplex PCR; TCRdb has only the in-frame clones, and not every one. Among approximately 100,000 clones listed, less than 80% were seen once. This CDR3 has 14 amino acids. CDR1 is SEHNR, CDR2 FQNEAQ, per germline (reference sequence). Source material: PBMCs. This TCR derives from a woman in her fifties or sixties in good health and CMV-seropositive. The chain carries TRBV7-9 and TRBJ2-7; D might be TRBD1 (6 bases). DNA for the CDR3: TGTTCCAGCAGCTCTCGGACAGCTACCTACGAGCAGTACTTC. The encoded protein is CSSSSRTATYEQYF. The full variable domain, completed using reference TRBV7-9 and TRBJ2-7, is DTGVSQNPRHKITKRGQNVTFRCDPISEHNRLYWYRQTLGQGPEFLTYFQNEAQLEKSRLLSDRFSAERPKGSFSTLEIQRTEQGDSAMYLCSSSSRTATYEQYFGPGTRLTVT.